This T cell receptor beta chain was sequenced during a study of CD8 T cells in Susac syndrome. Overall study results and limits: Across the total CD8+ repertoires, more than 15 Susac-specific public clones were detected, and across the CD8+ TEMRA repertoires, roughly 5 such clones were detected.

Reverse transcription of roughly 0.5 to 1 ug RNA was performed with random hexamers. Across 54 Vbeta and 13 Jbeta, TCR beta CDR3 was amplified with immunoSEQ multiplex PCR. TCRdb fed the immunoSEQ multiplex PCR reads into MiXCR, producing one record per CDR3 protein. Found here are about 75,000 distinct CDR3 sequences, roughly 95% of them singletons; the top ten hold about 0.47%. The germline V gene encodes CDR1 SGDLS and CDR2 YYNGEE. This CDR3 spans 11 amino acids. Trimming cost V 6 bases and J 8 bases, with 9 bases left between them. Details on this clonotype: Its specificity is not known.

The TCR was taken from a human donor with Susac syndrome. The chain has TRBV9 and TRBJ2-1; D is ambiguous. The source material was CD8+ T cells from PBMCs. Written as DNA, the CDR3 is TGTGCCAGCATATTGAGCGATGAGCAGTTCTTC. Residues: CASILSDEQFF.